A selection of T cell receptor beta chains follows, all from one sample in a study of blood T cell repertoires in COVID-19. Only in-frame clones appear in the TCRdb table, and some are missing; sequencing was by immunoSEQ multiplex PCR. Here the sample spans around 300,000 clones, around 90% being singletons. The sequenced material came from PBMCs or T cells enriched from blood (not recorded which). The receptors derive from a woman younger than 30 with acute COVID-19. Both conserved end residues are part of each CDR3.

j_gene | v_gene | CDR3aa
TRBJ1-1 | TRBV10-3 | CAISGGQLTEAFF
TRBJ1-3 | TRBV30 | CAWSVHTGGNTIYF
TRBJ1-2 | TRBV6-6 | CASSDFGAPSNYGYTF
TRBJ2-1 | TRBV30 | CAWSVTSAYSNEQFF
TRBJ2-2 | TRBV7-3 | CASSSRTTANTGELFF
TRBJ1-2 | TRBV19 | CASSRGQASLLGGYTF
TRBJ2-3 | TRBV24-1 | CATSEGLAGLATDTQYF
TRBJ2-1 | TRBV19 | CASMGTGLPNEQFF
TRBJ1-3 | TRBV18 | CASSRTAGNTIYF
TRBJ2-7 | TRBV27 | CASSSTGTGRGRYEQYF